A few counts support the clone carrying this T cell receptor (beta chain). The antigen is unknown. Each TCR beta library was made by quantitative 5'-RACE that incorporated molecular barcodes. One entry per CDR3 protein, called by TCRdb with MiXCR from the 5' RACE reads. The sample carries about 540,000 distinct CDR3 sequences, roughly 13% recorded once. The CDR3 has 15 residues. Looked up from germline, CDR1 is SGHRS and CDR2 is YFSETQ. V lost 4 bases to trimming and J lost 1 base, with 14 bases between them. The source of the sample is a study of CD8 T cells in ankylosing spondylitis. General study results and limits: Blood of patients with ankylosing spondylitis appeared to be characterized by a TCR beta motif of eight highly homologous variants. Disease-linked clones had a CD8+ phenotype and relatively low frequency in peripheral blood.

Specimen: blood, either unsorted or a sorted T cell fraction (not recorded which). The chain couples TRBV5-1 to TRBJ1-1, with TRBD1 as a possible D gene (5 bases). This receptor was taken from a male donor with ankylosing spondylitis. As DNA, the CDR3 is TGCGCCAGCAGCCTTGCGTCAAGGGGGAACACTGAAGCTTTCTTT. Translation gives CASSLASRGNTEAFF.